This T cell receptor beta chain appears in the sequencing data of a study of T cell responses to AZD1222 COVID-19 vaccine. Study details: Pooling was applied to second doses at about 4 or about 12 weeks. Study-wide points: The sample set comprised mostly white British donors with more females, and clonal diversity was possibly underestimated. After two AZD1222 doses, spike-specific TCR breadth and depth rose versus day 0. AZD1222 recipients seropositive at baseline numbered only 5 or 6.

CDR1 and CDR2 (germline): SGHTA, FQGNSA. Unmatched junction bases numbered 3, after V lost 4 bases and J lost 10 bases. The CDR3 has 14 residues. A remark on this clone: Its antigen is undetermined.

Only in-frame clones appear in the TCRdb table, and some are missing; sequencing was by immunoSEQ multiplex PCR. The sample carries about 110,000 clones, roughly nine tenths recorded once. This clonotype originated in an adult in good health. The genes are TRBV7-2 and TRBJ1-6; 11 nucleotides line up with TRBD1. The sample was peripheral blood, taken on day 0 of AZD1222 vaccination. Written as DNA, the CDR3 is TGTGCCAGCAGCTCGGACAGGGGGCACTCACCCCTCCACTTT. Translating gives CASSSDRGHSPLHF.